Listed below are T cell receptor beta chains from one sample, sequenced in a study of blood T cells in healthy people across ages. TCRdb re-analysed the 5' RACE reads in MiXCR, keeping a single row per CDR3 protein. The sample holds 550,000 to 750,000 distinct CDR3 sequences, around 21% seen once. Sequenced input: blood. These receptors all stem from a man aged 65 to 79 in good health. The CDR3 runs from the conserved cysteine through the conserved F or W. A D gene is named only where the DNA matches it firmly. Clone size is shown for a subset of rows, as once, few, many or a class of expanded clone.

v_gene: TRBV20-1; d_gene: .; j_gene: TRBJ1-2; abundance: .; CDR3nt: TGCAGTGCTAGAGGGGCAGGGACGGGCGGCTACACCTTC; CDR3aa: CSARGAGTGGYTF
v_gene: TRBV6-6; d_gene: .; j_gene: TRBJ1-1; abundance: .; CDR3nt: TGTGCCAGCAGTTCCCGGCCGGTGAGCACTGAAGCTTTCTTT; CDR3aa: CASSSRPVSTEAFF
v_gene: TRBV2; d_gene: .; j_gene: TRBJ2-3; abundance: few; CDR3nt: TGTGCCAGCAACAGACTTAGCACAGATACGCAGTATTTT; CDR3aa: CASNRLSTDTQYF
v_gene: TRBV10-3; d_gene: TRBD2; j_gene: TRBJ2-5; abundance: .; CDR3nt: TGTGCCATCAGTGATGGATGGAGTGGGGGGGAAGAGACCCAGTACTTC; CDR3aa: CAISDGWSGGEETQYF
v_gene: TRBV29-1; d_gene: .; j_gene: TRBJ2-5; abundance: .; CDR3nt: TGCAGCGTTTACCACACGGAAGAGACCCAGTACTTC; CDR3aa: CSVYHTEETQYF
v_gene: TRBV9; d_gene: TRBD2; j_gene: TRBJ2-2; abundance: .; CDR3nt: TGTGCCAGCAGCCCTCTAGCGGGAGTGAACACCGGGGAGCTGTTTTTT; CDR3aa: CASSPLAGVNTGELFF
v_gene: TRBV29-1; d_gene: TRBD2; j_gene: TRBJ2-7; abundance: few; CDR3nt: TGCAGCGTTGGTACTAGCGGGGGAACCTGCGAGCAGTACTTC; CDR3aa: CSVGTSGGTCEQYF
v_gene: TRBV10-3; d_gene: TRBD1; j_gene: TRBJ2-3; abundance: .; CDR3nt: TGTGCCATCAGTGAGTTACAGGGGGCAGATACGCAGTATTTT; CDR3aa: CAISELQGADTQYF
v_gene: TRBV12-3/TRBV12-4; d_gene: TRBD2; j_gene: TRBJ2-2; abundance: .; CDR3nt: TGTGCCAGCAGTTTCCGAGCGGGAGTTGACACCGGGGAGCTGTTTTTT; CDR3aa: CASSFRAGVDTGELFF
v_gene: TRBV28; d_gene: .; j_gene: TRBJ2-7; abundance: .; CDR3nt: TGTGCCTGCCGCAGGTGGGACGAGCAGTACTTC; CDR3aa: CACRRWDEQYF
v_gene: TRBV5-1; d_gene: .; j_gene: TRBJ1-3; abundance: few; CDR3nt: TGCGCCAGCAGCCCTGAGGGAGACACCATATATTTT; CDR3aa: CASSPEGDTIYF
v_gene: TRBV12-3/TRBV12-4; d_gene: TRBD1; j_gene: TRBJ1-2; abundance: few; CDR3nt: TGTGCCAGCACCGCCGGGACAGACTATGGCTACACCTTC; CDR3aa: CASTAGTDYGYTF
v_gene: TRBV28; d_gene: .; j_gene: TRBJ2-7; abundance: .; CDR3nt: TGTGCCAGCAGCCCCCGAACCTTTTTCTACGAGCAGTACTTC; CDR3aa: CASSPRTFFYEQYF
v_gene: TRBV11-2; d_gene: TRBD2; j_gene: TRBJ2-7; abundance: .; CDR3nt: TGTGCCAGCAGCTCCTACCCCTGGCCTAGCGGGAGGGCCCTCACCTACGAGCAGTACTTC; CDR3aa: CASSSYPWPSGRALTYEQYF
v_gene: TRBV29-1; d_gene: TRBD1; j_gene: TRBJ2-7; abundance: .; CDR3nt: TGCAGCGGGGGGACAGGGTCAAACGAGCAGTACTTC; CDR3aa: CSGGTGSNEQYF
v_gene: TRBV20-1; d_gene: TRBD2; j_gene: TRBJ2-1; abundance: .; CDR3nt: TGCAGTGCAACCACCGGGACTAGCGGCTACAATGAGCAGTTCTTC; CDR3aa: CSATTGTSGYNEQFF
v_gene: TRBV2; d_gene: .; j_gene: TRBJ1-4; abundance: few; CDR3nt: TGTGCCAGCAGTGAAAGGGTCGCCGGGGATGAAAAACTGTTTTTT; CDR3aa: CASSERVAGDEKLFF
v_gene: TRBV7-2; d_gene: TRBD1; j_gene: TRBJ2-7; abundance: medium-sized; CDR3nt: TGTGCCAGCAGCTTAGCTCCGTTTGGACAGGGGTCGGCCCTCAGCCAGGACGAGCAGTACTTC; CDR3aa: CASSLAPFGQGSALSQDEQYF
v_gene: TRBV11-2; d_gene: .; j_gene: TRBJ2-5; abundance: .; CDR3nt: TGTGCCAGCAGCTTAACAGGGTACGGAGAGACCCAGTACTTC; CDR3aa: CASSLTGYGETQYF
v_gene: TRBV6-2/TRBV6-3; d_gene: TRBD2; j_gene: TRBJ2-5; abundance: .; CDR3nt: TGTGCCAGCGGTTACCGCGGACTAGCGGTCATGGCCCAGTACTTC; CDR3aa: CASGYRGLAVMAQYF
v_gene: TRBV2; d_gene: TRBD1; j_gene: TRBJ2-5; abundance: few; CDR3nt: TGTGCCAGCACCCGGACAGGGGAGTTTGGGGAGACCCAGTACTTC; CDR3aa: CASTRTGEFGETQYF
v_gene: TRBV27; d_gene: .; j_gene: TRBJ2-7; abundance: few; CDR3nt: TGTGCCAGCAGTTTATCTGATCCCTACGAGCAGTACTTC; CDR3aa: CASSLSDPYEQYF
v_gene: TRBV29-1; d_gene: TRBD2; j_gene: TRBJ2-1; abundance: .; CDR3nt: TGCAGCGTTGATAGGGCTAGCGGGAGCCGCTACAATGAGCAGTTCTTC; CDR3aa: CSVDRASGSRYNEQFF
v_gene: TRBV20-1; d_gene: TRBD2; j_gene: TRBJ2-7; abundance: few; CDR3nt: TGCAGTGCTAGAGGTCTAACTAGCGGGTCTTACGAGCAGTACTTC; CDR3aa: CSARGLTSGSYEQYF
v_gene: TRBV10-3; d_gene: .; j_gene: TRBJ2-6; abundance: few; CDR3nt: TGTGCCATCAGTGACCAGGGAGCTGGGGCCAACGTCCTGACTTTC; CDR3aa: CAISDQGAGANVLTF
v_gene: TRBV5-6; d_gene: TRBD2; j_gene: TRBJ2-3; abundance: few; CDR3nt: TGTGCCAGCAGCGCGGGACTAGCGGGAGGCACAGATACGCAGTATTTT; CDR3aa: CASSAGLAGGTDTQYF
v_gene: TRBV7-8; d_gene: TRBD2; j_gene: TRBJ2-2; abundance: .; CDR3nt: TGTGCCAGCTCGGGGCAGACTAGCGGGATATCCGGGGAGCTGTTTTTT; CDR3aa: CASSGQTSGISGELFF
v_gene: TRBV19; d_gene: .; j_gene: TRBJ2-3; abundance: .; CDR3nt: TGTGCCACTAGACGGGAAATAGCTTCAGATACGCAGTATTTT; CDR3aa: CATRREIASDTQYF
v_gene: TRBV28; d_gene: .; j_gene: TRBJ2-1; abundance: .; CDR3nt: TGTGCCAGCAGTGCCGGGCTGGGTTACAATGAGCAGTTCTTC; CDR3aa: CASSAGLGYNEQFF